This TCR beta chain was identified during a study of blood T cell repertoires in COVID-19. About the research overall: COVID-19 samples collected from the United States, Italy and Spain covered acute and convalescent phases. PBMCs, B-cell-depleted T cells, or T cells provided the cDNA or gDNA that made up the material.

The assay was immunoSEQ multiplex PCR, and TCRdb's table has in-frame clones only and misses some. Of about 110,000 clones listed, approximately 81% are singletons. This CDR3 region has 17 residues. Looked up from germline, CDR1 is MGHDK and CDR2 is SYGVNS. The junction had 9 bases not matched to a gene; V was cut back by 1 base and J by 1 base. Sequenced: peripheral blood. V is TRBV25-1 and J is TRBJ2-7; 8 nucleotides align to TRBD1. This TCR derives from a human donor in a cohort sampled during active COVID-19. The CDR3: CASSELEDRAHSYEQYF. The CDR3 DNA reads TGTGCCAGCAGTGAATTGGAGGACAGGGCTCATTCCTACGAGCAGTACTTC.